Presented here are 11 T cell receptor beta chains from one specimen sequenced in a study of blood T cell repertoires in COVID-19. The repertoire was sequenced with immunoSEQ multiplex PCR; TCRdb's copy has only in-frame clones and lacks some. The repertoire holds roughly 68,000 clones, with about nine tenths as singletons. The sequenced sample was peripheral blood. These receptor sequences come from a human donor in a cohort sampled during active COVID-19.

V usage is TRBV6-4 and J usage is TRBJ2-1; a weak D match, TRBD1 (6 bases). Germline CDR1 and CDR2: MRHNA and SNTAGT. Trimming pared 6 bases from V and 2 bases from J, leaving 23 bases between. The CDR3 length is 18 residues. The CDR3 DNA sequence: TGTGCCAGCAGCGGTCCCCTCCTTCGACAGGACCCCTACAATGAGCAGTTCTTC. Translating gives CASSGPLLRQDPYNEQFF.

The chain combines TRBV27 with TRBJ1-6; TRBD1 matches at 7 bases. Per the germline V gene, CDR1 is MNHEY and CDR2 is SMNVEV (reference sequence). The trim removed 3 bases at V and 0 bases at J, leaving 14 bases unmatched. The CDR3 runs 20 residues. The CDR3 region is CASSFRRGRDISSYNSPLHF. CDR3 nucleotides: TGTGCCAGCAGTTTCAGGAGGGGGCGAGATATCAGCTCCTATAATTCACCCCTCCACTTT.

The CDR3 spells CSVEGSGQRNTIYF. CDR3 bases: TGCAGCGTTGAAGGTTCGGGACAGCGGAACACCATATATTTT. The chain employs TRBV29-1 and TRBJ1-3; TRBD1 matches 7 bases. The ends lost 1 base at V and 7 bases at J; junction bases unmatched: 7. The CDR3 spans 14 residues. CDR1 is SQVTM, CDR2 ANQGSEA, per germline.

The genes are TRBV7-2 and TRBJ2-2; 8 bases agree with TRBD1. Germline assignment: CDR1 SGHTA and CDR2 FQGNSA. V shed 4 bases and J 15 bases; nucleotides not matched to a gene: 7. CDR3 length: 12 residues. The CDR3 DNA sequence: TGTGCCAGCAGCTCACAGGGGGAGATAATGTTTTTT. It translates to CASSSQGEIMFF.

CDR3 residues: CAGGGRPNYGYTF. The CDR3 DNA follows: TGTGCCGGGGGAGGACGCCCAAACTATGGCTACACCTTC. The chain employs TRBV7-9 and TRBJ1-2; the D gene is possibly TRBD1 (5 bases). V lost 11 bases and J 2 bases, leaving 15 bases between the germline ends. Germline V lookup: CDR1 SEHNR, CDR2 FQNEAQ (reference sequence). The CDR3 covers 13 residues.

The chain couples TRBV5-5 to TRBJ2-2; D is perhaps TRBD1 (5 bases). Germline CDR1 and CDR2: SGHKS and YYEKEE (reference sequence). The CDR3 is 16 residues long. The V end lost 3 bases, the J end lost 7 bases, and 19 bases lay between the germline ends. CDR3 coding DNA: TGTGCCAGCAGCTCGGGTGGGGCACTTGAGTTCGGGGAGCTGTTTTTT. This sequence encodes CASSSGGALEFGELFF.

V and J are TRBV16 and TRBJ2-3, with no clear D. The germline CDR1 and CDR2 sequences are KGHSY and FQNENV. The CDR3 loop spans 13 amino acids. Trimming cost V 3 bases and J 8 bases, with 12 bases left between them. CDR3 in DNA: TGTGCCAGCAGCCATGATCCGCCGGGTACGCAGTATTTT. Its translation: CASSHDPPGTQYF.

The chain carries TRBV5-4 and TRBJ1-1; D not resolved. Germline loops: CDR1 SGHNT, CDR2 YYREEE (reference sequence). The ends were cut back, 4 bases at V and 4 bases at J, with 8 bases in the middle. The CDR3 covers 12 residues. The CDR3 nucleotides are TGTGCCAGCAGCCCGACGGGCACTGAAGCTTTCTTT. Translation: CASSPTGTEAFF.

The chain recombines TRBV2 with TRBJ2-4, with 11 bases lining up with TRBD2. Unmatched junction bases numbered 9, after V lost 8 bases and J lost 0 bases. Germline lookup yields CDR1 SNHLY and CDR2 FYNNEI. The CDR3 sequence is 17 residues long. Here the CDR3 DNA reads TGTGCCAGCCGGGGGACTAGCGGCAACCTAGCCAAAAACATTCAGTACTTC. As protein: CASRGTSGNLAKNIQYF. Combining the CDR3 with reference TRBV2 and TRBJ2-4 gives the whole variable domain EPEVTQTPSHQVTQMGQEVILRCVPISNHLYFYWYRQILGQKVEFLVSFYNNEISEKSEIFDDQFSVERPDGSNFTLKIRSTKLEDSAMYFCASRGTSGNLAKNIQYFGAGTRLSVL.

The chain employs TRBV7-2 and TRBJ2-2; 11 positions match TRBD2. The J segment lost 6 bases and the V segment lost 7 bases, leaving 13 bases of the junction unmatched. The CDR3 is 17 residues long. CDR1 and CDR2 from the germline V gene are SGHTA and FQGNSA. The CDR3 sequence is CASTPRWVSGRAGELFF. CDR3 nucleotides: TGTGCCAGCACCCCCCGGTGGGTTAGCGGGAGGGCCGGGGAGCTGTTTTTT. Filled out from reference TRBV7-2 and TRBJ2-2, the complete variable domain reads GAGVSQSPSNKVTEKGKDVELRCDPISGHTALYWYRQSLGQGLEFLIYFQGNSAPDKSGLPSDRFSAERTGGSVSTLTIQRTQQEDSAVYLCASTPRWVSGRAGELFFGEGSRLTVL.

The J gene is TRBJ2-7, the V gene TRBV5-5, with D possibly TRBD1 on 6 matching bases. Germline V gene lookup returns CDR1 SGHKS and CDR2 YYEKEE (reference sequence). CDR3 size: 15 residues. Between the trimmed V and J ends, which lost 0 bases and 4 bases, there was a span of 14 bases. The CDR3 region has the DNA TGTGCCAGCAGCTTGGCGTTGGGGACACCGTACGAGCAGTACTTC. This encodes CASSLALGTPYEQYF.